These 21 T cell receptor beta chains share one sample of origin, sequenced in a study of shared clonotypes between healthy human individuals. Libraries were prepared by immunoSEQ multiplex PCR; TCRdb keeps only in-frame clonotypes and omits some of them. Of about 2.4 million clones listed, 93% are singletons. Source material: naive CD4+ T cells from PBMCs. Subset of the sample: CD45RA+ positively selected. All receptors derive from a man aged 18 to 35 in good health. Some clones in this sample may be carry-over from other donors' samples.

DNA for the CDR3: TGCGCCAGCAGTCACGGGACAGGCGAACGCTCCTATACGCAGTATTTT. This gives the protein CASSHGTGERSYTQYF. This chain uses TRBV23-1 with TRBJ2-3, with TRBD1 matching over 8 bases. TRBV23-1 is an ORF; its function is uncertain. This CDR3 has 16 amino acids. V was clipped by 3 bases and J by 7 bases; unmatched bases: 12.

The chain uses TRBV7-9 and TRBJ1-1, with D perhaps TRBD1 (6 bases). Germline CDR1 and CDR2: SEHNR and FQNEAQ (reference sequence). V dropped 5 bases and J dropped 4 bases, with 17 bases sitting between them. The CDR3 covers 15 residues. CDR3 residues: CASSTRQDWGTEAFF. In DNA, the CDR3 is TGTGCCAGCAGCACACGACAGGACTGGGGCACTGAAGCTTTCTTT. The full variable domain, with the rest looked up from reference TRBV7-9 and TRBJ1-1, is DTGVSQNPRHKITKRGQNVTFRCDPISEHNRLYWYRQTLGQGPEFLTYFQNEAQLEKSRLLSDRFSAERPKGSFSTLEIQRTEQGDSAMYLCASSTRQDWGTEAFFGQGTRLTVV.

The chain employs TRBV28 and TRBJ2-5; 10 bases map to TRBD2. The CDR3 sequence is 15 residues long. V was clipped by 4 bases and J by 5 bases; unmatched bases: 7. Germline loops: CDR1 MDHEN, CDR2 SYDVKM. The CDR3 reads CASSYSGRARETQYF. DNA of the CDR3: TGTGCCAGCAGTTACAGCGGGAGGGCCCGGGAGACCCAGTACTTC.

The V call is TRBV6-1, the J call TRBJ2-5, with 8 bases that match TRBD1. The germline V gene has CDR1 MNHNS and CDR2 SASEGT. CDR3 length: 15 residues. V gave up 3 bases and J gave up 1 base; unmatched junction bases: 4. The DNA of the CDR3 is TGTGCCAGCAGTGAGACAGGGGTGGTCCAAGAGACCCAGTACTTC. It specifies CASSETGVVQETQYF.

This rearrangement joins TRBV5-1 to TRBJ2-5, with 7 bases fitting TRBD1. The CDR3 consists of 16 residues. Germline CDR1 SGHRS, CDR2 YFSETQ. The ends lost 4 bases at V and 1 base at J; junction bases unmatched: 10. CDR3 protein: CASSAVWTGPQETQYF. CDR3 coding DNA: TGCGCCAGCAGCGCCGTCTGGACAGGACCCCAAGAGACCCAGTACTTC.

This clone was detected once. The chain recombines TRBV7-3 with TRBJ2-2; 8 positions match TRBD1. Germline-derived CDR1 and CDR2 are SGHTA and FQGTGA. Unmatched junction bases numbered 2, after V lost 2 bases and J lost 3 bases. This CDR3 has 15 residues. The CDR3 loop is CASSLGTGYTGELFF. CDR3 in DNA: TGTGCCAGCAGCTTAGGGACAGGCTACACCGGGGAGCTGTTTTTT. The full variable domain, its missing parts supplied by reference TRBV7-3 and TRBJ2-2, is GAGVSQTPSNKVTEKGKYVELRCDPISGHTALYWYRQSLGQGPEFLIYFQGTGAADDSGLPNDRFFAVRPEGSVSTLKIQRTERGDSAVYLCASSLGTGYTGELFFGEGSRLTVL.

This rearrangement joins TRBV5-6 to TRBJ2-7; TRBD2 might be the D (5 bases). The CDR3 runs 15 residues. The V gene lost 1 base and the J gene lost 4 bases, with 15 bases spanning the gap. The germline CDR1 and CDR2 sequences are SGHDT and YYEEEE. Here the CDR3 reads CASSLKAARGYEQYF. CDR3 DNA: TGTGCCAGCAGCTTGAAGGCGGCCCGGGGTTACGAGCAGTACTTC.

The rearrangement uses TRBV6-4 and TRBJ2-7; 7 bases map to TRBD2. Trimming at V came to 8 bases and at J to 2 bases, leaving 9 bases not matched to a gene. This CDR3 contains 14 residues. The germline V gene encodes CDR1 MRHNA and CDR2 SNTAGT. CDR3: CASGVSGLPYEQYF. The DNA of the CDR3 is TGTGCCAGCGGGGTTAGCGGGTTGCCCTACGAGCAGTACTTC.

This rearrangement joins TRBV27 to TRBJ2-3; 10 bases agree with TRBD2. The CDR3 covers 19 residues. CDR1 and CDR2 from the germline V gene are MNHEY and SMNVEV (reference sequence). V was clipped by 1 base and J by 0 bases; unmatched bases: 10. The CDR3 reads CASSLFGLAGEGSTDTQYF. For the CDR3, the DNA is TGTGCCAGCAGTTTATTCGGGCTAGCGGGAGAGGGAAGCACAGATACGCAGTATTTT.

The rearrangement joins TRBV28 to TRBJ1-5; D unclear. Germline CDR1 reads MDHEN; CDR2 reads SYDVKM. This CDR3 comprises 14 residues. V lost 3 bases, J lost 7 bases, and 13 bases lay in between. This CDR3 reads CASSFSPSLQPQHF. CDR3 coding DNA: TGTGCCAGCAGTTTTAGTCCCTCCCTACAGCCCCAGCATTTT.

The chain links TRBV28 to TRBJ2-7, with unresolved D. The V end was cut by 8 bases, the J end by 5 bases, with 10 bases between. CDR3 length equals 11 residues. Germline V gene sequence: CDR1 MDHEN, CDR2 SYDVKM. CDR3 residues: CASGLFDEQYF. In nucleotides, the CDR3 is TGTGCCAGCGGATTGTTTGACGAGCAGTACTTC.

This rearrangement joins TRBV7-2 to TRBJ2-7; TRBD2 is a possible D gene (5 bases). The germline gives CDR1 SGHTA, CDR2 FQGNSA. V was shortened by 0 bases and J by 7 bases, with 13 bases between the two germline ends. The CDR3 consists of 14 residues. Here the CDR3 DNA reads TGTGCCAGCAGCTTAGCTGCCCTAGCTGGTGAGCAGTACTTC. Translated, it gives CASSLAALAGEQYF.

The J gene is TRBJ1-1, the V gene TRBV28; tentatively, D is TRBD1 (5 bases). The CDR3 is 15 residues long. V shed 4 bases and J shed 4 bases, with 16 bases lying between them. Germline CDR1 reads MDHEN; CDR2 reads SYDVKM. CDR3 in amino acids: CASSSEGVHGTEAFF. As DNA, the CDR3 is TGTGCCAGCAGTTCGGAAGGGGTTCACGGCACTGAAGCTTTCTTT.

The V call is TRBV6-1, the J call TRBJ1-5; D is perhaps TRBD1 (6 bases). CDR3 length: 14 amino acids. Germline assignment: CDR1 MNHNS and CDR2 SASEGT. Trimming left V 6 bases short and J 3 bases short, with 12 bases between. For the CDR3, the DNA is TGTGCCAGCAGACCTGGACAGTTCAATCAGCCCCAGCATTTT. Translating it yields CASRPGQFNQPQHF.

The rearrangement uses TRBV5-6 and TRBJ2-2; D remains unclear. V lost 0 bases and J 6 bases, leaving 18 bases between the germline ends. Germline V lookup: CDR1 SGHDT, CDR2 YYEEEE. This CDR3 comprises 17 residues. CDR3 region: CASSLAQKPSLSGELFF. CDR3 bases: TGTGCCAGCAGCTTGGCTCAGAAACCATCACTATCCGGGGAGCTGTTTTTT.

CDR3 protein: CASSLTLSGSYNEQFF. In DNA, the CDR3 is TGTGCCAGCAGCTTAACTTTGAGCGGGAGTTACAATGAGCAGTTCTTC. The genes are TRBV7-3 and TRBJ2-1, with 8 bases identical to TRBD2. The CDR3 totals 16 residues. Germline CDR1 is SGHTA and CDR2 is FQGTGA. The J segment lost 4 bases and the V segment lost 0 bases, leaving 5 bases of the junction unmatched. Based on the CDR3 plus reference TRBV7-3 and TRBJ2-1, the full variable domain is GAGVSQTPSNKVTEKGKYVELRCDPISGHTALYWYRQSLGQGPEFLIYFQGTGAADDSGLPNDRFFAVRPEGSVSTLKIQRTERGDSAVYLCASSLTLSGSYNEQFFGPGTRLTVL.

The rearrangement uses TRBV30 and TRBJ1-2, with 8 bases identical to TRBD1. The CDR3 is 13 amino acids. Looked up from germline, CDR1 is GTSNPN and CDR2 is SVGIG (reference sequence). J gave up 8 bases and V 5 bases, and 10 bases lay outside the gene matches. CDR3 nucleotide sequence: TGTGCCTGGGCAGGGGACAGGATTCGGGGCTACACCTTC. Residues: CAWAGDRIRGYTF.

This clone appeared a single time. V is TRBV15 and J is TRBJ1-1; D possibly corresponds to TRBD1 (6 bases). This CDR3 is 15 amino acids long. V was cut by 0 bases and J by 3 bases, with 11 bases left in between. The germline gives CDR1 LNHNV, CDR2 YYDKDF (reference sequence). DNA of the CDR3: TGTGCCACCAGCAGAGATCCAGGGGCCCACACTGAAGCTTTCTTT. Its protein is CATSRDPGAHTEAFF. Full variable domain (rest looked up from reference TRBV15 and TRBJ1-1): DAMVIQNPRYQVTQFGKPVTLSCSQTLNHNVMYWYQQKSSQAPKLLFHYYDKDFNNEADTPDNFQSRRPNTSFCFLDIRSPGLGDTAMYLCATSRDPGAHTEAFFGQGTRLTVV.

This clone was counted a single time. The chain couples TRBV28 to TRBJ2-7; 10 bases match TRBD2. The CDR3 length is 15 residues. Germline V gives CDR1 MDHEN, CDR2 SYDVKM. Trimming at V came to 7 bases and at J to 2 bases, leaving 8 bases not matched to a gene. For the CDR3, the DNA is TGTGCCAGCACGCGGACTAGCGGATTCGCCTACGAGCAGTACTTC. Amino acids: CASTRTSGFAYEQYF.

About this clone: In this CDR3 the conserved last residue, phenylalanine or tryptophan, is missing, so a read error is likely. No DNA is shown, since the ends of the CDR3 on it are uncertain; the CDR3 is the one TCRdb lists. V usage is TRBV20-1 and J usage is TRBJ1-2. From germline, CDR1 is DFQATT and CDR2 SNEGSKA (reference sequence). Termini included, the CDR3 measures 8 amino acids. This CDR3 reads CSARTPHL.

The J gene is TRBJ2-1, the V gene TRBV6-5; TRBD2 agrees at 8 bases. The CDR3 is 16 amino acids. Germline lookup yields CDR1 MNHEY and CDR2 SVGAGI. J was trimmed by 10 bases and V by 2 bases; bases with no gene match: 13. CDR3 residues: CASSYAGLVSPSEQFF. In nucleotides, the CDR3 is TGTGCCAGCAGTTACGCGGGACTAGTTAGTCCGAGCGAGCAGTTCTTC.